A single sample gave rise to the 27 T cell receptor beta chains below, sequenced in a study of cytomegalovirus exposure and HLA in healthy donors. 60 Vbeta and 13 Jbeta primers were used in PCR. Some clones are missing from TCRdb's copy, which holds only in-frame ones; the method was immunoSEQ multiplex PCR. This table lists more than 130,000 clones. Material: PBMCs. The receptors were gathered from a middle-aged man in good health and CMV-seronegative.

The CDR3, as DNA: TGTGCCAGCAGTTTCAGTGGAAACACCATATATTTT. This translates into CASSFSGNTIYF. This chain joins TRBV28 and TRBJ1-3; no clear D. This CDR3 is 12 amino acids long. V was pared by 3 bases and J by 3 bases, with 3 bases between. CDR1 is MDHEN, CDR2 SYDVKM, per germline.

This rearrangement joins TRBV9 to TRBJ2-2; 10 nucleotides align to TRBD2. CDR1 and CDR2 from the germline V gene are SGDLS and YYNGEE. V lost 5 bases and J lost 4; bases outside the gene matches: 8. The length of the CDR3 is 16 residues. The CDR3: CASSDQRGGPTGELFF. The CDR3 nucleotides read TGTGCCAGCAGTGACCAGCGGGGGGGCCCCACCGGGGAGCTGTTTTTT.

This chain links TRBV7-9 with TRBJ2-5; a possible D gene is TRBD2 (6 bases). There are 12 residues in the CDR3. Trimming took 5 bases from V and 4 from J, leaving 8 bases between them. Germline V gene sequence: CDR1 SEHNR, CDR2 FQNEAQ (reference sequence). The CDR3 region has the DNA TGTGCCAGCAGCGAGGGAGGAGAGACCCAGTACTTC. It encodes CASSEGGETQYF.

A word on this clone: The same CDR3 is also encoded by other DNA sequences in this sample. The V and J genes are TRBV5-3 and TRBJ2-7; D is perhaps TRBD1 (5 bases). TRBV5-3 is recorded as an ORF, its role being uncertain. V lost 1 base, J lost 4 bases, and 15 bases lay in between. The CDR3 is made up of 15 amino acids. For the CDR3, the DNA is TGTGCCAGAAGCTTGCAATGGACACTCCATTACGAGCAGTACTTC. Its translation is CARSLQWTLHYEQYF.

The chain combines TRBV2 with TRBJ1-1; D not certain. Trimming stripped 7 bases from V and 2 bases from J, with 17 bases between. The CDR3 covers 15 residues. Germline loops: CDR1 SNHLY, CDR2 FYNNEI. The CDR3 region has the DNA TGTGCCAGCATCTTCTCCCGGGTCCCCAACACTGAAGCTTTCTTT. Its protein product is CASIFSRVPNTEAFF.

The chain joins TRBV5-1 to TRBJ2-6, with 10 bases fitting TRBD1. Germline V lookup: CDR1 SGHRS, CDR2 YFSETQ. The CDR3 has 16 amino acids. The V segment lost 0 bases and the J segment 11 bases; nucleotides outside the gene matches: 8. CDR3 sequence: CASSLGNLGTGDVLTF. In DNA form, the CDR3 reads TGCGCCAGCAGCTTGGGTAATTTGGGGACAGGGGACGTCCTGACTTTC.

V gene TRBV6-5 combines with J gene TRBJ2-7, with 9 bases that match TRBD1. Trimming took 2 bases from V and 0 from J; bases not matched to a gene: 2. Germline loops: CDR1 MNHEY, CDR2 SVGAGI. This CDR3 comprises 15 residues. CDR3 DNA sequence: TGTGCCAGCAGTTACGGGACAGGGCTCTCCTACGAGCAGTACTTC. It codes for CASSYGTGLSYEQYF.

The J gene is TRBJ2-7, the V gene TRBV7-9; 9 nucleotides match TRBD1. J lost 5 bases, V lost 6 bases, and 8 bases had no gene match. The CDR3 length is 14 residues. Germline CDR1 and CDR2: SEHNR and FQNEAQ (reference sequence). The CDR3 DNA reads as TGTGCCAGCAGTATTACAGGGGGCACAGACGAGCAGTACTTC. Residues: CASSITGGTDEQYF.

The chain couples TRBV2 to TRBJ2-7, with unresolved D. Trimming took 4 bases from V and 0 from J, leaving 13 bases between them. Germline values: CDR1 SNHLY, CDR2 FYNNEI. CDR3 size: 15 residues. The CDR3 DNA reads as TGTGCCAGCAGTGGGGCCTTTGGTTTCTCCTACGAGCAGTACTTC. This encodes CASSGAFGFSYEQYF.

The CDR3 protein is CASSQDLVLQGNNEQFF. In DNA form, the CDR3 reads TGTGCCAGCAGCCAAGATCTTGTGTTACAGGGAAACAATGAGCAGTTCTTC. The chain has TRBV4-2 and TRBJ2-1; a weak D match, TRBD1 (6 bases). Trimming shortened V by 0 bases and J by 5 bases, and 17 bases separated the two germline ends. Per the germline V gene, CDR1 is LGHNA and CDR2 is YNFKEQ. CDR3 length: 17 residues.

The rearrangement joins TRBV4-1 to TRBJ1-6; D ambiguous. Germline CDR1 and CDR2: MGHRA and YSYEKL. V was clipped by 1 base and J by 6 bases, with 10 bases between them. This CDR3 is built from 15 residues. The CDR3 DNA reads TGCGCCAGCAGCCAAGTAGGAGCTATTAATTCACCCCTCCACTTT. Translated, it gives CASSQVGAINSPLHF.

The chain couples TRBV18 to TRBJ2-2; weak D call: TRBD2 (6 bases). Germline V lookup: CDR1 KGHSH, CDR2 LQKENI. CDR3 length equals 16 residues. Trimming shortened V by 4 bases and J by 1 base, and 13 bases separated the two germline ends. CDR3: CASSLTGELNTGELFF. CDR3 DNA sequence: TGTGCCAGCTCACTAACGGGGGAACTGAACACCGGGGAGCTGTTTTTT.

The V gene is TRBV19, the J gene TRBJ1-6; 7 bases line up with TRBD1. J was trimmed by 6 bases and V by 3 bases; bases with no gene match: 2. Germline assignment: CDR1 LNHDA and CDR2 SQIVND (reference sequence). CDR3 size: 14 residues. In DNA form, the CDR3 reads TGTGCCAGTAGTATCCCAGGGGGTAATTCACCCCTCCACTTT. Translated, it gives CASSIPGGNSPLHF. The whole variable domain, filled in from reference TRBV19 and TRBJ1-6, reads DGGITQSPKYLFRKEGQNVTLSCEQNLNHDAMYWYRQDPGQGLRLIYYSQIVNDFQKGDIAEGYSVSREKKESFPLTVTSAQKNPTAFYLCASSIPGGNSPLHFGNGTRLTVT.

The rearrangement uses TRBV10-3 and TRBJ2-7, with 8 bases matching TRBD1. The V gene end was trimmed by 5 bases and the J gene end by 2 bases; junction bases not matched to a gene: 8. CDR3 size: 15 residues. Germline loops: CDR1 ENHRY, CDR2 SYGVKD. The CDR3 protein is CAISSPGQEAYEQYF. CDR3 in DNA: TGTGCCATCAGTTCACCGGGACAGGAAGCCTACGAGCAGTACTTC.

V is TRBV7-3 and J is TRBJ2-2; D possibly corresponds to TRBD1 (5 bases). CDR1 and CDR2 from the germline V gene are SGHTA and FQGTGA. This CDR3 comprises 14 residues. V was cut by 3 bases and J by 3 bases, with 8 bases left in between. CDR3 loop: CASSFDSYTGELFF. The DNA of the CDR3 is TGTGCCAGCAGCTTTGACAGCTACACCGGGGAGCTGTTTTTT.

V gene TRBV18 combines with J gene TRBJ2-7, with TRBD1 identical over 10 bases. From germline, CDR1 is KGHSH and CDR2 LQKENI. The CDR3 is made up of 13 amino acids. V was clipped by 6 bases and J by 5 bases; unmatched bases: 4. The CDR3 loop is CASSRDRGNEQYF. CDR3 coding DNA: TGTGCCAGCTCGCGGGACAGGGGCAACGAGCAGTACTTC.

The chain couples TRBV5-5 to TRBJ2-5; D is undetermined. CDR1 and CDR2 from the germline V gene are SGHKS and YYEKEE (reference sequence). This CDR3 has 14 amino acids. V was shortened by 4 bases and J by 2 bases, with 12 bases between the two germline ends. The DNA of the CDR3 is TGTGCCAGCAGCCTTGGGCAGGTACAAGAGACCCAGTACTTC. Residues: CASSLGQVQETQYF.

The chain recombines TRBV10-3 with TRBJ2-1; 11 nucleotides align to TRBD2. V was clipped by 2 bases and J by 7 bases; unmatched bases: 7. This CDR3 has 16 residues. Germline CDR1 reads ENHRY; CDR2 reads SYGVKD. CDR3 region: CAISERLAGTANEQFF. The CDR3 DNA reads TGTGCCATCAGTGAGCGACTAGCGGGGACGGCTAATGAGCAGTTCTTC.

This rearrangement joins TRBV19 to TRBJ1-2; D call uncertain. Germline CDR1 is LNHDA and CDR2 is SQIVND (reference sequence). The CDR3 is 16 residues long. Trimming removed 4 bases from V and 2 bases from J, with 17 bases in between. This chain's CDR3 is CASSKIPVGRNYGYTF. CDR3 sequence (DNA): TGTGCCAGTAGTAAGATCCCGGTAGGGAGGAACTATGGCTACACCTTC.

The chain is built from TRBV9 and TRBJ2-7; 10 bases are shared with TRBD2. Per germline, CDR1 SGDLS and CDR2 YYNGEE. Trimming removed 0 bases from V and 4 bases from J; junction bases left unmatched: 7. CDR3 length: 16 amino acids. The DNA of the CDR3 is TGTGCCAGCAGCGTAGGGCCAGCGGGGGGGCCTTACGAGCAGTACTTC. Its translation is CASSVGPAGGPYEQYF.

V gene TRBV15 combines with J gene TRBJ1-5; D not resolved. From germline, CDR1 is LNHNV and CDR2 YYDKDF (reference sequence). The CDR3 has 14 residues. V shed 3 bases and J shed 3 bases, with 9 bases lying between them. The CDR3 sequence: CATSRRGSNQPQHF. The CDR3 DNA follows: TGTGCCACCAGCAGGCGAGGATCCAATCAGCCCCAGCATTTT.

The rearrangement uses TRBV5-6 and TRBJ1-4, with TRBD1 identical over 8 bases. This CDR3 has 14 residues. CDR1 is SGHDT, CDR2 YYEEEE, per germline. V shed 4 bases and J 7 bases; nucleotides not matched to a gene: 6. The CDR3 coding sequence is TGTGCCAGCAGCAAGGACAGGGTCGGTGAAAAACTGTTTTTT. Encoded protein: CASSKDRVGEKLFF.

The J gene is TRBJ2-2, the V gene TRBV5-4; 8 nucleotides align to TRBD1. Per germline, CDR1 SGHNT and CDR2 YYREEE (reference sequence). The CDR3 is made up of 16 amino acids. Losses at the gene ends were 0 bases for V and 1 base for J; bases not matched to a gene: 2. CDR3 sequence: CASSLGGTGNTGELFF. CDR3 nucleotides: TGTGCCAGCAGCTTGGGTGGGACAGGGAACACCGGGGAGCTGTTTTTT.

CDR3 residues: CASSRQGTGGAGNIQYF. CDR3 coding DNA: TGTGCCAGTAGTAGGCAAGGGACAGGGGGCGCGGGAAACATTCAGTACTTC. V usage is TRBV19 and J usage is TRBJ2-4; 12 nucleotides agree with TRBD1. Per germline, CDR1 LNHDA and CDR2 SQIVND (reference sequence). Trimming at V came to 4 bases and at J to 6 bases, leaving 10 bases not matched to a gene. This CDR3 spans 17 amino acids.

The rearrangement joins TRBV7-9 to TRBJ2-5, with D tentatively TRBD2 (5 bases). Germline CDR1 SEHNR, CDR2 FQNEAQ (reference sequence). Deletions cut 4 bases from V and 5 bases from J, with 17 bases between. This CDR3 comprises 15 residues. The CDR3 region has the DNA TGTGCCAGCAGCTCCGGCTCCCTCTCGGGGGAGACCCAGTACTTC. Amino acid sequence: CASSSGSLSGETQYF.

DNA of the CDR3: TGCGCCAGCAGCCTAAGACAGGGAGATACGCAGTATTTT. It yields the protein CASSLRQGDTQYF. V gene TRBV5-1 combines with J gene TRBJ2-3, with 7 bases aligning to TRBD1. The germline V gene has CDR1 SGHRS and CDR2 YFSETQ. The ends lost 4 bases at V and 5 bases at J; junction bases unmatched: 4. The CDR3 is 13 residues long.

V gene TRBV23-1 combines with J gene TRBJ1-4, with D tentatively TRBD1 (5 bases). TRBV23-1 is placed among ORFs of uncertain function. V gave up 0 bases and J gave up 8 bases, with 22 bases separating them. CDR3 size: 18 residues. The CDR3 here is CASSQSGSNPGRGEKLFF. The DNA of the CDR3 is TGCGCCAGCAGTCAATCGGGATCCAACCCGGGGAGGGGAGAAAAACTGTTTTTT.